This TCR beta chain is from a study of blood T cell repertoires in COVID-19. Study-level information: Donors in the United States, Italy and Spain gave samples during acute or convalescent COVID-19. The cDNA or gDNA used as material had been derived from T cells, B-cell-depleted T cells, or PBMCs.

V lost 0 bases, J lost 8 bases, and 8 bases stayed unmatched. Germline CDR1 reads MNHEY; CDR2 reads SVGEGT. This CDR3 comprises 16 residues. Authors' processing steps: Reference gene primer amplification in the assay estimated nucleated cell counts. Assay used: immunoSEQ multiplex PCR; TCRdb lists only in-frame clones, some missing. V and J calls and clone size follow that table, whereas D and trimming were derived from the DNA. The sample lists more than 85,000 clones; 75% to 85% were seen once. This chain connects TRBV6-2 or TRBV6-3 to TRBJ2-1; 9 positions agree with TRBD1. The sample comprised peripheral blood. The receptor was derived from a man in his fifties or sixties with acute or convalescent COVID-19. The CDR3 sequence: CASSYSNGDRGDEQFF. The CDR3 nucleotides read TGTGCCAGCAGTTACTCGAACGGCGACAGGGGGGATGAGCAGTTCTTC.